One sample yielded the 5 T cell receptor beta chains listed below, sequenced in a study of early T cells in non-severe SARS-CoV-2 infection. TCRdb re-analysed the 5' RACE reads in MiXCR, keeping a single row per CDR3 protein. The sample has about 94,000 distinct CDR3 sequences; around 14% are singletons. Sample: whole blood. Receptors originate from an adult who was a healthcare worker with PCR-confirmed SARS-CoV-2 infection or an uninfected control (not recorded which).

The chain joins TRBV7-9 to TRBJ2-7; the match to TRBD2 covers 7 bases. V shed 0 bases and J 3 bases; nucleotides not matched to a gene: 8. From germline, CDR1 is SEHNR and CDR2 FQNEAQ (reference sequence). This CDR3 comprises 16 residues. CDR3 nucleotide sequence: TGTGCCAGCAGCTTAGCGGGGAGGGGCCCCCTCTACGAGCAGTACTTC. The encoded protein is CASSLAGRGPLYEQYF.

This clonotype was observed many times. The chain couples TRBV6-2 or TRBV6-3 to TRBJ1-1, with TRBD1 matching over 9 bases. CDR1 is MNHEY and CDR2 is SVGEGT in the germline V gene. The CDR3 length is 15 residues. V lost 6 bases to trimming and J lost 8 bases; unmatched junction nucleotides: 13. In DNA, the CDR3 is TGTGCCAGCAGGTGGGGCGGGACAGGGAGAACCGAAGCTTTCTTT. This translates into CASRWGGTGRTEAFF.

There are a few counts of this clonotype. The chain is built from TRBV5-1 and TRBJ2-3; TRBD2 matches 11 bases. The CDR3 is 16 residues long. V shed 4 bases and J 0 bases; nucleotides not matched to a gene: 4. Germline V lookup: CDR1 SGHRS, CDR2 YFSETQ. The CDR3 nucleotides are TGCGCCAGCAGCCCTAGCGGGGGGCTTAGCACAGATACGCAGTATTTT. The encoded protein is CASSPSGGLSTDTQYF.

This clonotype turned up a few times. The chain uses TRBV9 and TRBJ1-6; 8 positions match TRBD1. Germline assignment: CDR1 SGDLS and CDR2 YYNGEE. V lost 1 base, J lost 7 bases, and 13 bases stayed unmatched. This CDR3 region has 18 residues. CDR3 bases: TGTGCCAGCAGCGTATATCCCCGCTCCTCAGGGGGCAATTCACCCCTCCACTTT. This encodes CASSVYPRSSGGNSPLHF.

This clonotype has at least ten counts. The J gene is TRBJ1-5, the V gene TRBV5-1; TRBD1 is a possible D gene (5 bases). The V gene's germline CDR1 is SGHRS and CDR2 YFSETQ. The CDR3 extends over 13 amino acids. Deletions cut 4 bases from V and 6 bases from J, with 11 bases between. CDR3 DNA: TGCGCCAGCAGCCACCTGGGGGGTCAGCCCCAGCATTTT. Protein sequence: CASSHLGGQPQHF.